Sequencing of this T cell receptor (beta chain) was carried out in a study of T cell clonality in common variable immunodeficiency. Both groups were predominantly of Caucasian heritage. Findings of the study overall: T cell subpopulation sequencing would be needed to explain CVID clonality. In common variable immunodeficiency, TCR beta chains reportedly carried fewer deletions and N-nucleotide insertions. Compared with controls, CVID subjects had fewer shared TCRbeta clones. TCRbeta clonality was increased in CVID versus healthy controls.

Measured with immunoSEQ multiplex PCR; TCRdb has only the in-frame clones, and not every one. Singletons are absent from the sample, which has about 11,000 clones. CDR1 and CDR2 (germline): DFQATT, SNEGSKA (reference sequence). Trimming cost V 6 bases and J 4 bases; bases outside gene matches: 7. The CDR3 has 15 residues. Concerning this clone: Its antigen is unidentified. The read terminates 3 residues ahead of where the CDR3 ends, so the germline J gene completes it.

The chain links TRBV20-1 to TRBJ2-5, with 14 bases that match TRBD2. This TCR came from a human donor with common variable immunodeficiency. Sequenced material: peripheral blood mononuclear cells. The DNA read from the CDR3 is TGCAGTGCGCCGGGACTAGCGGGAGCTGTAGAGACC. It specifies CSAPGLAGAVET. The entire CDR3 sequence reads CSAPGLAGAVETQYF.